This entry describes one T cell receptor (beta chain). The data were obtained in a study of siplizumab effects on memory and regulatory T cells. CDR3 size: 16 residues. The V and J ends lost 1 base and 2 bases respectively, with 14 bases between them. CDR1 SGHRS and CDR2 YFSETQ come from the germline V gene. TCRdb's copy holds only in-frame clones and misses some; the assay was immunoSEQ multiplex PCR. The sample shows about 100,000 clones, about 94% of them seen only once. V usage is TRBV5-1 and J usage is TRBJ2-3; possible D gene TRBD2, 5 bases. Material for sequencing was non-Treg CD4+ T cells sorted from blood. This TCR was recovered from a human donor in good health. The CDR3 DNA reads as TGCGCCAGCAGCTTGAAGGCTAGCTCCCTCACAGATACGCAGTATTTT. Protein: CASSLKASSLTDTQYF.